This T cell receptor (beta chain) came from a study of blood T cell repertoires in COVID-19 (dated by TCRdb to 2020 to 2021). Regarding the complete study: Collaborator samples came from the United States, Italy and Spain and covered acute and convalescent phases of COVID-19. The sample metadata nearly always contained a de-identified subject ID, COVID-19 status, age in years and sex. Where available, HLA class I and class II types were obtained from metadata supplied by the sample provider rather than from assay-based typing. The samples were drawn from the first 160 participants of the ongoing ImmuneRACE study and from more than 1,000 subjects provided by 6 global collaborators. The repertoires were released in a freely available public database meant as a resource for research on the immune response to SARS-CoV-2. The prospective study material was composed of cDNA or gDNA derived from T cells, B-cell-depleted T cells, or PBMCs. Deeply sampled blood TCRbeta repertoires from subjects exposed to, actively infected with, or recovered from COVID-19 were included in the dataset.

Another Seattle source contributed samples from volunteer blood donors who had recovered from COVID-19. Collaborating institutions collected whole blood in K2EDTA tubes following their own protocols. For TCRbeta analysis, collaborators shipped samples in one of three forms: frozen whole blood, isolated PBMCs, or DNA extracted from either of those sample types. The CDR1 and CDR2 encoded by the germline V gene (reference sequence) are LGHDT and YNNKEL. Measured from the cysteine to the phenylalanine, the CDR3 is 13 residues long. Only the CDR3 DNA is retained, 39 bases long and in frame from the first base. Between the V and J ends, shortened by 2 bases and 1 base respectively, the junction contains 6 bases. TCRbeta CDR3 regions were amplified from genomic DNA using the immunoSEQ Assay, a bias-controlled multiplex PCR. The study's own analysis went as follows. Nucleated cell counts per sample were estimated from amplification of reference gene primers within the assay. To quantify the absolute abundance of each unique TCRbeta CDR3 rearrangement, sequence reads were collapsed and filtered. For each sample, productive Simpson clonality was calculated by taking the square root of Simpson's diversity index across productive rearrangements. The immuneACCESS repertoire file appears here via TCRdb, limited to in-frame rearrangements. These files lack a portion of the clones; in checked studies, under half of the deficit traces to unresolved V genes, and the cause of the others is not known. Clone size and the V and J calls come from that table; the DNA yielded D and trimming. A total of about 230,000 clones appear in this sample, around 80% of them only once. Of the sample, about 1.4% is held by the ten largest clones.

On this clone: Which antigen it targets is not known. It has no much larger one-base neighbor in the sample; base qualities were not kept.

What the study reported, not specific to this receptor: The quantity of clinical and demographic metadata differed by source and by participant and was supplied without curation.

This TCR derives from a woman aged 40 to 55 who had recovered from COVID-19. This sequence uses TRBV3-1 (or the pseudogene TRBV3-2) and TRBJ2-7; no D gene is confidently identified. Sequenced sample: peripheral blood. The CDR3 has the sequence CASSQLGSYEQYF. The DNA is TGTGCCAGCAGCCAACTCGGTTCCTACGAGCAGTACTTC.